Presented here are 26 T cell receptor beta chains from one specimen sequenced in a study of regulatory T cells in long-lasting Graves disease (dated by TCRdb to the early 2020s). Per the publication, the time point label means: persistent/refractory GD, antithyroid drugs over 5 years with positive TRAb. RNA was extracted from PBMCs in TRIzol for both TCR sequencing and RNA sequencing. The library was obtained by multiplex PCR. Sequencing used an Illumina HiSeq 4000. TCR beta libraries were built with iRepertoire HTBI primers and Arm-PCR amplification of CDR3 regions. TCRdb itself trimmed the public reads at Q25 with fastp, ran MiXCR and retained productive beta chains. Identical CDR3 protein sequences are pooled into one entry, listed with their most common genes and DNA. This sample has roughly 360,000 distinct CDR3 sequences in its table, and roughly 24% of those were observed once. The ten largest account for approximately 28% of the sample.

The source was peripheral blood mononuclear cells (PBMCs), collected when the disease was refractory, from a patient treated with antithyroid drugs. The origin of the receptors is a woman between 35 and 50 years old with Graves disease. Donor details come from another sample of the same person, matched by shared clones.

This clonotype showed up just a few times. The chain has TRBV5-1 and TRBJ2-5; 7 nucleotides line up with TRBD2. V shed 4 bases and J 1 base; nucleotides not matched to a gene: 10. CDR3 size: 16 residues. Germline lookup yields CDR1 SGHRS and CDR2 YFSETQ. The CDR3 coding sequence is TGCGCCAGCAGCCATGGGACTACTGCATCCCAAGAGACCCAGTACTTC. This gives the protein CASSHGTTASQETQYF.

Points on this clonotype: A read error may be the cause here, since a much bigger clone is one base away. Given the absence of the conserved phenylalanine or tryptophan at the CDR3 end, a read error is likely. Here the CDR3 DNA reads TGTGCCAGCAGCCCGAGGACAGTCGGAAACACCATATATTCT. Residues: CASSPRTVGNTIYS. The V and J genes are TRBV11-2 and TRBJ1-3; maybe TRBD1 (6 bases). Deletions cut 5 bases from V and 4 bases from J, with 12 bases between. Germline V CDR1 and CDR2: SGHAT, FQNNGV. This CDR3 contains 14 residues.

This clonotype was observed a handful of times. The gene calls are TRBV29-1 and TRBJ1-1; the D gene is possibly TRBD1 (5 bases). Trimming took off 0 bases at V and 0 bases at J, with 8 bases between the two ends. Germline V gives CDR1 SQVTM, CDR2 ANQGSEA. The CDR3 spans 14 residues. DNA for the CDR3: TGCAGCGTTGAAGAGCCAGGGATGAACACTGAAGCTTTCTTT. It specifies CSVEEPGMNTEAFF.

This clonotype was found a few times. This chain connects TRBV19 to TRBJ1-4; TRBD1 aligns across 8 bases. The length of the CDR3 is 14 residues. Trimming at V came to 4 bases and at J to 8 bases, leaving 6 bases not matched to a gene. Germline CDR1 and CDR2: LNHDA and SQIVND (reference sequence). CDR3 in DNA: TGTGCCAGTAGTACGCAGGGGGCAGCGGAAAAACTGTTTTTT. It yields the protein CASSTQGAAEKLFF.

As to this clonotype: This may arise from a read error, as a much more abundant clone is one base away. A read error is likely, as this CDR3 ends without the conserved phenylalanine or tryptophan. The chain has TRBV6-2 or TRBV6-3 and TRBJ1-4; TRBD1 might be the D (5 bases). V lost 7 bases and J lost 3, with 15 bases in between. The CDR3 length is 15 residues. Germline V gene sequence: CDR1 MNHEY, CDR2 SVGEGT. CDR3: CASTKGVLANEKLFS. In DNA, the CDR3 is TGTGCCAGCACTAAAGGGGTGTTGGCTAATGAAAAACTGTTTTCT.

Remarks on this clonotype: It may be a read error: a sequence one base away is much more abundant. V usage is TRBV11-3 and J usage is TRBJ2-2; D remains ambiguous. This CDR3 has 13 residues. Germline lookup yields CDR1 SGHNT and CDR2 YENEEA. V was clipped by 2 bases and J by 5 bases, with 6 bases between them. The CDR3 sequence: CASSLMGTGELFF. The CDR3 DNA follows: TGTGCCAGCAGCTTAATGGGAACCGGGGAGCTGTTTTTT.

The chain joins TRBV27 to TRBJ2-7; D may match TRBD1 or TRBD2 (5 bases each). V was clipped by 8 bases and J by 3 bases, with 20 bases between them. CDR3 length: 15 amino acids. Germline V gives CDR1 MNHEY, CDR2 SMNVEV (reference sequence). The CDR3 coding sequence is TGTGCCAGCGGTTCTAAGAGGGGCCCGCTCTACGAGCAGTACTTC. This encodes CASGSKRGPLYEQYF.

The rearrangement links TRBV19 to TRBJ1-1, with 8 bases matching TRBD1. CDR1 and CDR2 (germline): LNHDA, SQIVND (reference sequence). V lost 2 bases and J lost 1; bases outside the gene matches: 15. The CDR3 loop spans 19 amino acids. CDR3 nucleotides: TGTGCCAGTAGTATAACTCAGGGGGCGAACATACAAACGAACACTGAAGCTTTCTTT. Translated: CASSITQGANIQTNTEAFF.

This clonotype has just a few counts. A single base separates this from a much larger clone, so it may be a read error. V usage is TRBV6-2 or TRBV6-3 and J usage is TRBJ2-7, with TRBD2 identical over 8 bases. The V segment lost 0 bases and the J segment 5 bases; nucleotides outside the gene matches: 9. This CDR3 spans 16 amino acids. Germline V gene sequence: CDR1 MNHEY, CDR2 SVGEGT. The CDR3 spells CASSYSQTGGQHEQYF. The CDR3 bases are TGTGCCAGCAGTTACTCTCAGACGGGGGGGCAGCACGAGCAGTACTTC.

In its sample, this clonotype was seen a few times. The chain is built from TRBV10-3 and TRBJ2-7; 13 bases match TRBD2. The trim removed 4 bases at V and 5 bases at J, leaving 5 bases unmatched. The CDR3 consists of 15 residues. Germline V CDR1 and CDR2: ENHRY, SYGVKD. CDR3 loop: CAISGTSGSGDEQYF. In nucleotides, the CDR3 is TGTGCCATCAGTGGGACTAGCGGGAGTGGGGACGAGCAGTACTTC.

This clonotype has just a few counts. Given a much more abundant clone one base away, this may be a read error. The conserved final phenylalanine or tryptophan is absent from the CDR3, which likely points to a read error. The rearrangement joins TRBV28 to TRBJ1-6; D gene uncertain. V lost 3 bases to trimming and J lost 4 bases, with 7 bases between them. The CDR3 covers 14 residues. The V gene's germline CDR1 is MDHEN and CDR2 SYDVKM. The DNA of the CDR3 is TGTGCCAGCAGTTTTTCCACATATAATTCACCCCTCCACCTT. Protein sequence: CASSFSTYNSPLHL.

CDR3 sequence: CASSVAPGLVPNEQFF. The CDR3 coding sequence is TGTGCCAGCAGCGTCGCCCCGGGACTAGTGCCGAATGAGCAGTTCTTC. The chain links TRBV5-4 to TRBJ2-1, with 8 bases lining up with TRBD2. CDR1 is SGHNT, CDR2 YYREEE, per germline (reference sequence). Trimming cost V 4 bases and J 7 bases; bases outside gene matches: 13. The CDR3 has 16 residues. The full variable domain, its missing parts supplied by reference TRBV5-4 and TRBJ2-1, is ETGVTQSPTHLIKTRGQQVTLRCSSQSGHNTVSWYQQALGQGPQFIFQYYREEENGRGNFPPRFSGLQFPNYSSELNVNALELDDSALYLCASSVAPGLVPNEQFFGPGTRLTVL.

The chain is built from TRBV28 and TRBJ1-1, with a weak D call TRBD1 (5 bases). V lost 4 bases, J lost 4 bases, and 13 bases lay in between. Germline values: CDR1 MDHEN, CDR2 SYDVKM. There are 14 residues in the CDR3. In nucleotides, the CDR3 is TGTGCCAGCAGTTGGGACCTAGGGAGCACTGAAGCTTTCTTT. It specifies CASSWDLGSTEAFF.

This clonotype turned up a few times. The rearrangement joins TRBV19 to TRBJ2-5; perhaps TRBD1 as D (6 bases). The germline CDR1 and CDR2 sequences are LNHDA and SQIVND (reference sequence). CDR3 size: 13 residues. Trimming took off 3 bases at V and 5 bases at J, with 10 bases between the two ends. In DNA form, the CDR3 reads TGTGCCAGTAGTATTCTGGGGGCGGAGACCCAGTACTTC. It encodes CASSILGAETQYF.

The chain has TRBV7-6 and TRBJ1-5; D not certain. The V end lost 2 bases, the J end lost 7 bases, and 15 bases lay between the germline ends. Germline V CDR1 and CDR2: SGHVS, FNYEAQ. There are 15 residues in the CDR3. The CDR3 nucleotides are TGTGCCAGCAGCTTAAACGGGTGGTCCGGGCAGCCCCAGCATTTT. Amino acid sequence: CASSLNGWSGQPQHF.

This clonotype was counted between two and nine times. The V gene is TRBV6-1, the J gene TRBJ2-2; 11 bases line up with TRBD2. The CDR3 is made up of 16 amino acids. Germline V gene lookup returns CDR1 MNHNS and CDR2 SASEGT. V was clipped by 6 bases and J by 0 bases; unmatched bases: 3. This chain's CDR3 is CASSRTSGSNTGELFF. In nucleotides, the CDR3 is TGTGCCAGCAGCAGGACTAGCGGGTCGAACACCGGGGAGCTGTTTTTT.

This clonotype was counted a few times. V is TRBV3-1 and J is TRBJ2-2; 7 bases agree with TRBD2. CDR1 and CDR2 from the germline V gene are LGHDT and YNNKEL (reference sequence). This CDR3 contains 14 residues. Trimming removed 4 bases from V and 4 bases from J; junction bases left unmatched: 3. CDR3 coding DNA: TGTGCCAGCAGCCCCGGCGGGAGCACCGGGGAGCTGTTTTTT. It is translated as CASSPGGSTGELFF.

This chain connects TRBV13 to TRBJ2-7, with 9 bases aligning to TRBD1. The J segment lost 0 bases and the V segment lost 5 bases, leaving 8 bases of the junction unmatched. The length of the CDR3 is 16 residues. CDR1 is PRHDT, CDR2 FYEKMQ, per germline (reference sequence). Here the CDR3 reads CASSRAGTGYSYEQYF. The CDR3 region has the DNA TGTGCCAGCAGCAGAGCCGGGACAGGGTACTCCTACGAGCAGTACTTC.

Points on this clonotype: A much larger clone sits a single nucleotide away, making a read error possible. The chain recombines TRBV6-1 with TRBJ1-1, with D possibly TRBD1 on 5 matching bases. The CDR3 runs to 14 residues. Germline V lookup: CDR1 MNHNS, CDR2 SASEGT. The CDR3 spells CACRTLGQNTEAFF. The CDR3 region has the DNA TGTGCCTGCAGAACACTGGGGCAGAACACTGAAGCTTTCTTT.

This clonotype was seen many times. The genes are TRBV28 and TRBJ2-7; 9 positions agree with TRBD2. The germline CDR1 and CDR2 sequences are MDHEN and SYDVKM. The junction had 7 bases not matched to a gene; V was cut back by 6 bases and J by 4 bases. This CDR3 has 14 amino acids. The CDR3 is CASSPGTSLYEQYF. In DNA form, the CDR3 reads TGTGCCAGCAGCCCCGGGACTAGCCTTTACGAGCAGTACTTC. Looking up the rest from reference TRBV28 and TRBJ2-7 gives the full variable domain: DVKVTQSSRYLVKRTGEKVFLECVQDMDHENMFWYRQDPGLGLRLIYFSYDVKMKEKGDIPEGYSVSREKKERFSLILESASTNQTSMYLCASSPGTSLYEQYFGPGTRLTVT.

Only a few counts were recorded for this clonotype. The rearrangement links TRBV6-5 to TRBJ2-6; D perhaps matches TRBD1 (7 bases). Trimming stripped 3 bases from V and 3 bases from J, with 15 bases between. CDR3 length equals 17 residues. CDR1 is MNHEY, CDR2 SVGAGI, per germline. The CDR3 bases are TGTGCCAGCAGTTATCAGGGGGGTTCTTATGGGGCCAACGTCCTGACTTTC. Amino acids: CASSYQGGSYGANVLTF.

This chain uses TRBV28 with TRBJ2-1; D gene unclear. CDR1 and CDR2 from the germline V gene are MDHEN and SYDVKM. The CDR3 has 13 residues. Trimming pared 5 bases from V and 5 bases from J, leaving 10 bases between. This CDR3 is CASSIPIHNEQFF. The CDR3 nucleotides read TGTGCCAGCAGTATACCCATTCACAATGAGCAGTTCTTC.

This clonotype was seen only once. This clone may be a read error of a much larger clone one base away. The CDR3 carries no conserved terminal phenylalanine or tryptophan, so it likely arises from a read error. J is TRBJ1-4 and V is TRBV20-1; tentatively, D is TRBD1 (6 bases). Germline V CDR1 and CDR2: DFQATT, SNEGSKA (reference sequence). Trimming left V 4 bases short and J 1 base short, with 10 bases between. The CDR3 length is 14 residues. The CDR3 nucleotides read TGCAGTGCTACAGGGGTCGGAACTAATGAAAAACTGTTTGTT. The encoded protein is CSATGVGTNEKLFV.

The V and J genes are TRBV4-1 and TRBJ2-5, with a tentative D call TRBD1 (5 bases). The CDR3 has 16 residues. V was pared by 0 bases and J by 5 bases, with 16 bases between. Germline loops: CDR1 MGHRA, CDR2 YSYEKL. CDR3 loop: CASSQDGRVGAETQYF. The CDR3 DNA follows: TGCGCCAGCAGCCAAGATGGTAGGGTAGGGGCGGAGACCCAGTACTTC.

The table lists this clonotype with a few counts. For the CDR3, the DNA is TGCGCCAGCAGTCAAGGGGTTAGCTTGGGGGCCAACGTCCTGACTTTC. This encodes CASSQGVSLGANVLTF. The rearrangement joins TRBV5-1 to TRBJ2-6; D may be TRBD1 (5 bases). Germline lookup yields CDR1 SGHRS and CDR2 YFSETQ. The CDR3 has 16 amino acids. V dropped 5 bases and J dropped 4 bases, with 16 bases sitting between them.

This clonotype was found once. In DNA, the CDR3 is TGTGCCAGCAGTCTCCCCCCAGATACGCAGTATTTT. It is translated as CASSLPPDTQYF. The genes are TRBV2 and TRBJ2-3; D is uncertain. The V gene lost 5 bases and the J gene lost 4 bases, with 7 bases spanning the gap. CDR3 length: 12 amino acids. Germline loops: CDR1 SNHLY, CDR2 FYNNEI.